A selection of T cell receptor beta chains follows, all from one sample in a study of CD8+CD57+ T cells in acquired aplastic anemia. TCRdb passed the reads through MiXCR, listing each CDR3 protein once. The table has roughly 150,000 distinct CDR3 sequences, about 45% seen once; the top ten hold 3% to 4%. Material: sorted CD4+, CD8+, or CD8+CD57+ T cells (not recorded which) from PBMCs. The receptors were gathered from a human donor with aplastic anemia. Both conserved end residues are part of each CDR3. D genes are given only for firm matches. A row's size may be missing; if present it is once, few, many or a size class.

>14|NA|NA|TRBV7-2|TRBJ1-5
TGTGCCAGCAGCTTAGATACGGGCAATCAGCCCCAGCATTTT
CASSLDTGNQPQHF
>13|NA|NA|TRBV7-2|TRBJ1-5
TGTGCCAGCGGGGGCAGGGAGGGACAGCCCCAGCATTTT
CASGGREGQPQHF
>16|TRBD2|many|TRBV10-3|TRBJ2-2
TGTGCCATCAGTGGACTAGCGGGGGCGGAGACCGGGGAGCTGTTTTTT
CAISGLAGAETGELFF
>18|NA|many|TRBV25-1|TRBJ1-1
TGTGCCAGCAGTGAACTATCACGGCAGCCGGCCGGGGGGGGTAGAGCTTTCTTT
CASSELSRQPAGGGRAFF
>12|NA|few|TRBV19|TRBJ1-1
TGTGCCAGTAGCTACAGGGTTTCTGAAGCTTTCTTT
CASSYRVSEAFF
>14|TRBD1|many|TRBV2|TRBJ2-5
TGTGCCAGCAGTGGACGGACAGGGATGGAGACCCAGTACTTC
CASSGRTGMETQYF
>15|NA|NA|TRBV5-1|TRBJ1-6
TGCGCCAGCAGCTTGAACGGGGGCAATAATTCACCCCTCCACTTT
CASSLNGGNNSPLHF
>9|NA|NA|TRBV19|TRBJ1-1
TGTGCCAGTAGTATAAGGGCAAACTTT
CASSIRANF
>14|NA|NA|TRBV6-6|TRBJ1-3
TGTGCCAGCAGTTACTCGGCGGGGGGAAACACCATATATTTT
CASSYSAGGNTIYF
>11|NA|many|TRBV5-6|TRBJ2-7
TGTGCCAGCAGCTTGTCACACGAGCAGTACTTC
CASSLSHEQYF
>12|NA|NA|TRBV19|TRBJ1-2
TGTGCCAGTAGTCCTCGACAGAGAGGCTACACCTTC
CASSPRQRGYTF
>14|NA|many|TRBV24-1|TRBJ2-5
TGTGCCACCAGTGGAACGGGCAAGGGAGAGACCCAGTACTTC
CATSGTGKGETQYF
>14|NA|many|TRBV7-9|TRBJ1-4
TGTGCCAGCAGCGCCCGAGGGCTTGATGAAAAACTGTTTTTT
CASSARGLDEKLFF
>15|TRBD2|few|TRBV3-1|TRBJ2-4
TGTGCCAGCAGTCCCACTAGCGGGGGTCAAAGCATTCAGTACTTC
CASSPTSGGQSIQYF
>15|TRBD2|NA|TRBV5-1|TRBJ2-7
TGCGCCAGCAGCTTCGTAACACGGGAGGAGGGGGAGCAGTACTTC
CASSFVTREEGEQYF
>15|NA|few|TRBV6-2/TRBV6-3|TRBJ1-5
TGTGCCAGCAGTTCCTCGGGCGGTCGTCGGCAGCCCCAGCATTTT
CASSSSGGRRQPQHF
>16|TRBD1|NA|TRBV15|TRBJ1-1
TGTGCCACCAGCAGAGAGGTACAGGGGGCGAGGACTGAAGCTTTCTTT
CATSREVQGARTEAFF
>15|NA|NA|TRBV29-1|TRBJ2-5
TGCAGCGTTGGCCCTATTGGGGGGGCCCAAGAGACCCAGTACTTC
CSVGPIGGAQETQYF
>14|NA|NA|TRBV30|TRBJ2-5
TGTGCCTGGAGTTCCCAAATAAGGAGGGAGACCCAGTACTTC
CAWSSQIRRETQYF
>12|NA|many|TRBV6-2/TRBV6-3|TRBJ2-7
TGTGCCACGGGACCCACGTCCTACGAGCAGTACTTC
CATGPTSYEQYF
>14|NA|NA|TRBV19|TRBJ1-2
TGTGCCAGTGCTTTAGCGGGACCTAACTATGGCTACACCTTC
CASALAGPNYGYTF
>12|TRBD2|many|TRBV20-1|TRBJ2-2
TGCAGTGCTATTAGCGGGACCGGAGAGCTGTTTTTT
CSAISGTGELFF